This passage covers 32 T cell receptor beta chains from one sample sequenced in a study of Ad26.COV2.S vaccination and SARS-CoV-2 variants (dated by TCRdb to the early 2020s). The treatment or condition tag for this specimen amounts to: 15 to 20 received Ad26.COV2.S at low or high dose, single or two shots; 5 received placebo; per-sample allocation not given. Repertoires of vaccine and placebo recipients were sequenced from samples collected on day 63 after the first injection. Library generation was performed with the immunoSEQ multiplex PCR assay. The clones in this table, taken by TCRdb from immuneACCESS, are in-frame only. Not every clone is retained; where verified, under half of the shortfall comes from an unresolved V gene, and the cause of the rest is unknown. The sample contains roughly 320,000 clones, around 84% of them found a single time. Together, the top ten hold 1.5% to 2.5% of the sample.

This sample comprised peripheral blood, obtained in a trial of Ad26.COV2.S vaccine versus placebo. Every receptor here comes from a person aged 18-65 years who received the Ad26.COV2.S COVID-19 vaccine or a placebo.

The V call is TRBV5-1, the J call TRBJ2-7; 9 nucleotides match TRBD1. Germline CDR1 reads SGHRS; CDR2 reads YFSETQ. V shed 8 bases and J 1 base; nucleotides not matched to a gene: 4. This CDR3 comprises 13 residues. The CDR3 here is CARPGQGSYEQYF. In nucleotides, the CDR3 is TGCGCCAGACCGGGACAGGGTTCCTACGAGCAGTACTTC.

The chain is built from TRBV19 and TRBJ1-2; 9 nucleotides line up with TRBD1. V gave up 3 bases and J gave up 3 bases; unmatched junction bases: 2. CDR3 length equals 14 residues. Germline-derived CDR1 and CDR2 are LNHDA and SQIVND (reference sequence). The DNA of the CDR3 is TGTGCCAGTAGTATGGGACAGGGATACTATGGCTACACCTTC. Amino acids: CASSMGQGYYGYTF.

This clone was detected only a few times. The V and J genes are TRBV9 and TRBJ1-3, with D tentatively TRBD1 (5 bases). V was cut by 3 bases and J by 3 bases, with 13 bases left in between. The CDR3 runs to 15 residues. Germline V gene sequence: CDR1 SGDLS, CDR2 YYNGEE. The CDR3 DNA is TGTGCCAGCAGCGCTCACGAGGGGCTTGGAAACACCATATATTTT. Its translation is CASSAHEGLGNTIYF.

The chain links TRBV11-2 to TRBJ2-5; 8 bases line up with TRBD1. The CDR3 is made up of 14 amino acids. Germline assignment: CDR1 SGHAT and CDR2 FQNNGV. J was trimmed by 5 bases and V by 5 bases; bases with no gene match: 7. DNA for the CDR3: TGTGCCAGCAGCCCGGGGACAGGTGGGGAGACCCAGTACTTC. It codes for CASSPGTGGETQYF. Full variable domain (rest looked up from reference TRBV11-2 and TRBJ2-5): EAGVAQSPRYKIIEKRQSVAFWCNPISGHATLYWYQQILGQGPKLLIQFQNNGVVDDSQLPKDRFSAERLKGVDSTLKIQPAKLEDSAVYLCASSPGTGGETQYFGPGTRLLVL.

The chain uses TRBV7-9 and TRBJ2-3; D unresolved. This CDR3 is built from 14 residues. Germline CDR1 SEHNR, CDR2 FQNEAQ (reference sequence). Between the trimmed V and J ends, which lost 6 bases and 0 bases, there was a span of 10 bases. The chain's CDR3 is CASSYTVSTDTQYF. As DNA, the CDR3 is TGTGCCAGCAGTTATACAGTGAGCACAGATACGCAGTATTTT.

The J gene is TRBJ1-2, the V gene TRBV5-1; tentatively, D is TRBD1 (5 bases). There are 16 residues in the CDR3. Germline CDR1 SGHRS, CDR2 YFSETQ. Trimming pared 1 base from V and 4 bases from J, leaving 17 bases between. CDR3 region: CASSLREAGGAYGYTF. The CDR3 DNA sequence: TGCGCCAGCAGCTTGAGAGAGGCGGGTGGGGCCTATGGCTACACCTTC.

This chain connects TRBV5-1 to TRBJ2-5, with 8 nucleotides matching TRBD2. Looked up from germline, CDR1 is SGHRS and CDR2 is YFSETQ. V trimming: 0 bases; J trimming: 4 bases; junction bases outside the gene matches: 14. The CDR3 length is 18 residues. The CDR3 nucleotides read TGCGCCAGCAGCTTGGGCCCCTCTCGGGCGGGGGGCCGAGAGACCCAGTACTTC. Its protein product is CASSLGPSRAGGRETQYF.

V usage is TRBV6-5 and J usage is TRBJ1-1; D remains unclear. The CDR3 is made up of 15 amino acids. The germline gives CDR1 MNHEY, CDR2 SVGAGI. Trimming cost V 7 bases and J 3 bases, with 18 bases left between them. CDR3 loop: CASNLPGRLHTEAFF. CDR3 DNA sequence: TGTGCCAGCAATCTTCCTGGTAGGCTGCACACTGAAGCTTTCTTT.

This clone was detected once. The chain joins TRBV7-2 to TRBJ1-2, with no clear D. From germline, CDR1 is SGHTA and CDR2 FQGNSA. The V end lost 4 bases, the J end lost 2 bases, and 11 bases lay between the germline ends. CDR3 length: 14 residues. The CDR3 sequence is CASSSSPGNYGYTF. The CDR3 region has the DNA TGTGCCAGCAGCTCTTCCCCAGGCAACTATGGCTACACCTTC.

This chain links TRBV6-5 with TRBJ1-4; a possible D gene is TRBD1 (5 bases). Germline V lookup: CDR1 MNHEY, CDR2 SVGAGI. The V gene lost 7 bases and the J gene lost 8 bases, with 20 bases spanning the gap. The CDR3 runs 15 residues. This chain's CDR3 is CASTVTWGTGEKLFF. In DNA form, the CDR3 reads TGTGCCAGCACCGTTACGTGGGGGACGGGCGAAAAACTGTTTTTT.

The DNA for the CDR3 is TGCGCCAGCAGCCAACAACTTGGGACAGGGAGTCCGGATGGCTACACCTTC. Residues: CASSQQLGTGSPDGYTF. The chain has TRBV4-3 and TRBJ1-2, with TRBD1 identical over 9 bases. Germline trimming cut 2 bases from V and 6 bases from J; bases unmatched to any gene: 13. The CDR3 is 17 residues long. Germline assignment: CDR1 LGHNA and CDR2 YSLEER.

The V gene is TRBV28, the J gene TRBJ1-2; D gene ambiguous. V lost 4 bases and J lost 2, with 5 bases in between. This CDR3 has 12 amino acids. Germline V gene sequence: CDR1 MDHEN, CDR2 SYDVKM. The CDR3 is CASSWINYGYTF. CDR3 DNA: TGTGCCAGCAGTTGGATAAACTATGGCTACACCTTC.

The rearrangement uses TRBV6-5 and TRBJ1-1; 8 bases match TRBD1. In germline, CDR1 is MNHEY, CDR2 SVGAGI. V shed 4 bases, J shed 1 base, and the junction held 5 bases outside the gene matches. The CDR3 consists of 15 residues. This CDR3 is CASSSYTGGNTEAFF. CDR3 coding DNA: TGTGCCAGCAGTTCTTATACAGGGGGGAACACTGAAGCTTTCTTT.

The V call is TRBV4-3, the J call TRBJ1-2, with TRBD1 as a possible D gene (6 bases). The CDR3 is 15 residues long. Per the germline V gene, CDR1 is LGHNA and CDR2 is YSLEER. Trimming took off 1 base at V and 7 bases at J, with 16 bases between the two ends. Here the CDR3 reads CASSQVWDTTVGYTF. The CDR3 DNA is TGCGCCAGCAGCCAAGTCTGGGACACCACTGTTGGCTACACCTTC.

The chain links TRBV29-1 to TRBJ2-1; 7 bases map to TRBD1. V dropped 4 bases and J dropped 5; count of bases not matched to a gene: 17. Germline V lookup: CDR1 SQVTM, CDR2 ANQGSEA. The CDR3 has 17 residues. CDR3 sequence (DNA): TGCAGCGTTGGGGGCTATCGCCGGGACAGTCGCCACAATGAGCAGTTCTTC. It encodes CSVGGYRRDSRHNEQFF.

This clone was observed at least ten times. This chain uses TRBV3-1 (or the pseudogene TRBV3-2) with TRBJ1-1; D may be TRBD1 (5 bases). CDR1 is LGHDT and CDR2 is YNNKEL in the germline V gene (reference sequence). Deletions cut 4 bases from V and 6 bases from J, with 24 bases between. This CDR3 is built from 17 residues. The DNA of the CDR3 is TGTGCCAGCAGCCCCCGCGGGGGAATTACTCCGGGGCCTGAAGCTTTCTTT. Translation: CASSPRGGITPGPEAFF.

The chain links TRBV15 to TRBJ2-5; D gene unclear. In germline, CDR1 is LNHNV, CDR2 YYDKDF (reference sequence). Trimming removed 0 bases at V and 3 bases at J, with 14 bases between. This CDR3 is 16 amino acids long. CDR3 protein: CATSRDQVGEKETQYF. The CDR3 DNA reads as TGTGCCACCAGCAGAGATCAAGTGGGCGAGAAAGAGACCCAGTACTTC.

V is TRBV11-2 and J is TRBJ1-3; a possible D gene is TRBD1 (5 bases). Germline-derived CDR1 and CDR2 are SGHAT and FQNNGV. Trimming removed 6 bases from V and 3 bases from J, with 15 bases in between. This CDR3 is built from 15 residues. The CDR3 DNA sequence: TGTGCCAGCAGGGGGCGGGGTTCCTTTGGAAACACCATATATTTT. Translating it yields CASRGRGSFGNTIYF. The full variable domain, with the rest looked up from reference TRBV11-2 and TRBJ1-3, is EAGVAQSPRYKIIEKRQSVAFWCNPISGHATLYWYQQILGQGPKLLIQFQNNGVVDDSQLPKDRFSAERLKGVDSTLKIQPAKLEDSAVYLCASRGRGSFGNTIYFGEGSWLTVV.

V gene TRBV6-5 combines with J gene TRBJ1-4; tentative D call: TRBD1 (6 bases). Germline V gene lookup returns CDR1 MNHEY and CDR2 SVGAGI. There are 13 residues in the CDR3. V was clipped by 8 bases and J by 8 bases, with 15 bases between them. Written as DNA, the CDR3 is TGTGCCAGCGCTGTAGTTGGGGGCGAAAAACTGTTTTTT. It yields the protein CASAVVGGEKLFF.

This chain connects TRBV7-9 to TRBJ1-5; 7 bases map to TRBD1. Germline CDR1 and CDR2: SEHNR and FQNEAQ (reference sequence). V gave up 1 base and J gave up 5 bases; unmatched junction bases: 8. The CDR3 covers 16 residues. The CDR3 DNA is TGTGCCAGCAGCTTAGGTGGTGACAGGGTGGATCAGCCCCAGCATTTT. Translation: CASSLGGDRVDQPQHF.

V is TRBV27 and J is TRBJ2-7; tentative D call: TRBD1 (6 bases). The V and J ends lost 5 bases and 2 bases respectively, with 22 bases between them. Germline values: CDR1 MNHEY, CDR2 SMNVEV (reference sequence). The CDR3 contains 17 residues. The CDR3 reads CASSPDQGHLGAYEQYF. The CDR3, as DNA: TGTGCCAGCAGTCCAGACCAGGGACACCTCGGGGCCTACGAGCAGTACTTC.

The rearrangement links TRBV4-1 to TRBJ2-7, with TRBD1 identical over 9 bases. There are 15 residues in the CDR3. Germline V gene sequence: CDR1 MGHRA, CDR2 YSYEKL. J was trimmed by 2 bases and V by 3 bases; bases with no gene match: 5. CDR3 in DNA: TGCGCCAGCAGCCATCCGGGACAGGGTACCTACGAGCAGTACTTC. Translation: CASSHPGQGTYEQYF.

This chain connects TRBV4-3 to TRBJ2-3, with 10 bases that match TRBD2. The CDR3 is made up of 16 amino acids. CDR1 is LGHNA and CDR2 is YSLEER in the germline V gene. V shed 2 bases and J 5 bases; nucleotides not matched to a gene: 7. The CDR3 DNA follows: TGCGCCAGCAGCCAAAGGTCTAGCGGGGGAGGAGATACGCAGTATTTT. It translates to CASSQRSSGGGDTQYF.

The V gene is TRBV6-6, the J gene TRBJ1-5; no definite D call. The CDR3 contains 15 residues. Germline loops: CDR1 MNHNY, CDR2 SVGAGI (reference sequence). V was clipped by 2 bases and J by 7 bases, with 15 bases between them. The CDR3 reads CASSYLPNWVQPQHF. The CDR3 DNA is TGTGCCAGCAGTTACCTCCCTAACTGGGTCCAGCCCCAGCATTTT.

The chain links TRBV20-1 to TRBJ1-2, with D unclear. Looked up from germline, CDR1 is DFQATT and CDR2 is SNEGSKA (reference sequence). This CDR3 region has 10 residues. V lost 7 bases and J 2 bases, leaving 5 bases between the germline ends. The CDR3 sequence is CSGGNYGYTF. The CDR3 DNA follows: TGCAGTGGAGGAAACTATGGCTACACCTTC.

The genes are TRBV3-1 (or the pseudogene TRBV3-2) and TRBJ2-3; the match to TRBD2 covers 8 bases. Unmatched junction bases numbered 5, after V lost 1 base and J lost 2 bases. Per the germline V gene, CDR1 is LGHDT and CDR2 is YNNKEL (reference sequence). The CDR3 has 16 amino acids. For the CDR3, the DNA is TGTGCCAGCAGCCAAGGGGACGGGGGGGCCACAGATACGCAGTATTTT. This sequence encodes CASSQGDGGATDTQYF.

CDR3 amino acids: CASSQWTGSSYNEQFF. As DNA, the CDR3 is TGTGCCAGCAGCCAATGGACAGGCAGCTCCTACAATGAGCAGTTCTTC. The V gene is TRBV7-8, the J gene TRBJ2-1; the match to TRBD1 covers 7 bases. With V trimmed by 5 bases and J by 0 bases, 7 bases remained unmatched. The germline V gene has CDR1 SGHVS and CDR2 FQNEAQ. CDR3 length: 16 amino acids.

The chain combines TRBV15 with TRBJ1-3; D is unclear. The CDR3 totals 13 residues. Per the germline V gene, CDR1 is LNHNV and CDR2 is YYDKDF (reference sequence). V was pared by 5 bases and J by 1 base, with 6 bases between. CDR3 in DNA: TGTGCCACCAGCCCTCCGTCTGGAAACACCATATATTTT. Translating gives CATSPPSGNTIYF. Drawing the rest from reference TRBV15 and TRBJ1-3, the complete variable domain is DAMVIQNPRYQVTQFGKPVTLSCSQTLNHNVMYWYQQKSSQAPKLLFHYYDKDFNNEADTPDNFQSRRPNTSFCFLDIRSPGLGDTAMYLCATSPPSGNTIYFGEGSWLTVV.

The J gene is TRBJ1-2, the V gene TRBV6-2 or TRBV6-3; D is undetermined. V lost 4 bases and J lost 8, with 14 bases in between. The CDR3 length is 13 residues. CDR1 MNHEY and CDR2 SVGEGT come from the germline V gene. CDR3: CASSFGGPGGYTF. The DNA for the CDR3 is TGTGCCAGCAGTTTCGGAGGCCCTGGGGGCTACACCTTC.

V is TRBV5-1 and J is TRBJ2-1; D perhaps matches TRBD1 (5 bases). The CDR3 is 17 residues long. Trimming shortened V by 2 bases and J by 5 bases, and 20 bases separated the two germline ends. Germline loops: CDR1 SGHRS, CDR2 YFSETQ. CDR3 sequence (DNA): TGCGCCAGCAGCTTAAATTGGAACATAGGGGCCAACAATGAGCAGTTCTTC. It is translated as CASSLNWNIGANNEQFF.

The CDR3 here is CATSDLLNGQGEDYGYTF. CDR3 nucleotide sequence: TGTGCCACCAGTGATTTACTGAATGGACAGGGGGAGGACTATGGCTACACCTTC. The gene calls are TRBV24-1 and TRBJ1-2, with 10 bases that match TRBD1. V dropped 1 base and J dropped 3; count of bases not matched to a gene: 10. The CDR3 sequence is 18 residues long. The V gene's germline CDR1 is KGHDR and CDR2 SFDVKD.

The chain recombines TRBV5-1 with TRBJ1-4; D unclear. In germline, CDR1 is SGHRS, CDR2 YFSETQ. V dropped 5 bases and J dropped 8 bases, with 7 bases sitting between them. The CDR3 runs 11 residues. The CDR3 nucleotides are TGCGCCAGCAGGGTAGCCGAAAAACTGTTTTTT. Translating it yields CASRVAEKLFF.